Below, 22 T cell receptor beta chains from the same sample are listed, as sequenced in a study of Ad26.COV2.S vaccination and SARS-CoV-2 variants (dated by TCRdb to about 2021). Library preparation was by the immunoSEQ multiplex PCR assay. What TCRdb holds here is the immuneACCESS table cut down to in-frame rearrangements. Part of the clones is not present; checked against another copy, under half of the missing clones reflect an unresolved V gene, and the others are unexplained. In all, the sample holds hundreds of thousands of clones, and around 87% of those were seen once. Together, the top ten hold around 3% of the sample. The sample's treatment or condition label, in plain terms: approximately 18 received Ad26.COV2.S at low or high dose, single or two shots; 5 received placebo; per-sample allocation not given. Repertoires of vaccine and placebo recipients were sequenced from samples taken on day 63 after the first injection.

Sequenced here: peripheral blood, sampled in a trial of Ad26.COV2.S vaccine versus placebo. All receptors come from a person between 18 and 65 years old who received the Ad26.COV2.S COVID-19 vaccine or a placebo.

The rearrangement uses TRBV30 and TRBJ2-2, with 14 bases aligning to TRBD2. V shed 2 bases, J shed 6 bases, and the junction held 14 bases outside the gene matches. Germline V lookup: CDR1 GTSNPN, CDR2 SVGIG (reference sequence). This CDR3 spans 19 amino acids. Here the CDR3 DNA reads TGTGCCTGGAGTAACCAAGCGATGACTAGCGGGGGGGTACCCGGGGAGCTGTTTTTT. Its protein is CAWSNQAMTSGGVPGELFF.

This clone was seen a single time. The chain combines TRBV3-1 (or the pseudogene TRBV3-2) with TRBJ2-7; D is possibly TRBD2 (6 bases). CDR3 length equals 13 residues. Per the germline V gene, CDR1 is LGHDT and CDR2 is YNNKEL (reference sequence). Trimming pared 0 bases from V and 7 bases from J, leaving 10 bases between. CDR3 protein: CASSQEGGREQYF. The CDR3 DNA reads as TGTGCCAGCAGCCAAGAGGGGGGACGGGAGCAGTACTTC.

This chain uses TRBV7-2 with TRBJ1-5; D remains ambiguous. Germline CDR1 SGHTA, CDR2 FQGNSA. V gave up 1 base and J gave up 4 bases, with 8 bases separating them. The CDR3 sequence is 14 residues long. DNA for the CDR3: TGTGCCAGCAGCTTAGTGAGGGAAAATCAGCCCCAGCATTTT. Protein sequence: CASSLVRENQPQHF.

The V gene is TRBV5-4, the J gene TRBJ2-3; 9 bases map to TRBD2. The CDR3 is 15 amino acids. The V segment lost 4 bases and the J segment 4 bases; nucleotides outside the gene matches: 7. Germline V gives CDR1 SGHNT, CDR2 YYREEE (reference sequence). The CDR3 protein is CASSPAGGAADTQYF. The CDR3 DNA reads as TGTGCCAGCAGCCCGGCGGGGGGGGCAGCAGATACGCAGTATTTT.

CDR3 DNA sequence: TGTGCCAGCAGCCTCCACCCGCGTGGCCGGGCGGGAGGGACGCAGTATTTT. Its translation is CASSLHPRGRAGGTQYF. The chain joins TRBV6-7 to TRBJ2-3, with 9 bases lining up with TRBD2. TRBV6-7 qualifies as an ORF whose function is uncertain. The CDR3 sequence is 17 residues long. V lost 6 bases and J lost 9; bases outside the gene matches: 19.

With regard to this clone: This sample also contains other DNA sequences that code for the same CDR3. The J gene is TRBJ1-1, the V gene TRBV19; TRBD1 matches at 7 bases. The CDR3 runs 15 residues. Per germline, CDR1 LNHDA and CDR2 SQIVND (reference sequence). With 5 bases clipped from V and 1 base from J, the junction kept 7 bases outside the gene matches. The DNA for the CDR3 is TGTGCCAGTAGTCCACGAGGGGGCTGGAACACTGAAGCTTTCTTT. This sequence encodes CASSPRGGWNTEAFF.

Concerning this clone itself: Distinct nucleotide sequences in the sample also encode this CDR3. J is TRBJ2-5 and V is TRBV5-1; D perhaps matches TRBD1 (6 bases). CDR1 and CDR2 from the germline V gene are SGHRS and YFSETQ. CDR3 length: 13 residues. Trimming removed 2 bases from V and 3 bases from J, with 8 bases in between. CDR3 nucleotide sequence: TGCGCCAGCAGCTTTCCAGGGGAAGAGACCCAGTACTTC. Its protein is CASSFPGEETQYF.

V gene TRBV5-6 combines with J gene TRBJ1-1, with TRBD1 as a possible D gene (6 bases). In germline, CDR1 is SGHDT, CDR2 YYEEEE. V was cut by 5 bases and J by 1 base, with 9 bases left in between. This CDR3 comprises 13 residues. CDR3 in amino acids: CASREQGNTEAFF. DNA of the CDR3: TGTGCCAGCAGGGAACAGGGGAACACTGAAGCTTTCTTT. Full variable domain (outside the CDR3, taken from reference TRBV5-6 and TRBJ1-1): DAGVTQSPTHLIKTRGQQVTLRCSPKSGHDTVSWYQQALGQGPQFIFQYYEEEERQRGNFPDRFSGHQFPNYSSELNVNALLLGDSALYLCASREQGNTEAFFGQGTRLTVV.

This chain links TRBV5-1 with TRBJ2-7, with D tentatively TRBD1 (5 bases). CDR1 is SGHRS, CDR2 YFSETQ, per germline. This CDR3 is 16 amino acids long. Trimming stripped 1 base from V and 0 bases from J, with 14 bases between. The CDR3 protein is CASSLFVQADSYEQYF. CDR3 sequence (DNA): TGCGCCAGCAGCTTGTTTGTACAGGCAGACTCCTACGAGCAGTACTTC.

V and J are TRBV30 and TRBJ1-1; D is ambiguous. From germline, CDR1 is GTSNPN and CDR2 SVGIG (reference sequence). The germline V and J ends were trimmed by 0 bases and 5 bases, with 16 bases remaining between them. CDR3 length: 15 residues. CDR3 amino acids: CAWSVPRQKVTEAFF. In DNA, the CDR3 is TGTGCCTGGAGTGTACCTCGGCAGAAGGTGACTGAAGCTTTCTTT.

Here the CDR3 reads CASSVGTDIAKNIQYF. CDR3 nucleotides: TGTGCCAGCTCGGTAGGGACAGACATAGCCAAAAACATTCAGTACTTC. This chain joins TRBV6-6 and TRBJ2-4; 7 positions match TRBD1. CDR1 and CDR2 (germline): MNHNY, SVGAGI (reference sequence). J lost 0 bases, V lost 8 bases, and 10 bases had no gene match. This CDR3 spans 16 amino acids.

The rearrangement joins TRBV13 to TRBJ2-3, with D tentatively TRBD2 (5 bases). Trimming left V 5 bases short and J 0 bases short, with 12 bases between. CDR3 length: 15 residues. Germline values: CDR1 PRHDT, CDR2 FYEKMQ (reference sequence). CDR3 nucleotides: TGTGCCAGCAGCCCAGCGGCCTCTAGCACAGATACGCAGTATTTT. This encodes CASSPAASSTDTQYF.

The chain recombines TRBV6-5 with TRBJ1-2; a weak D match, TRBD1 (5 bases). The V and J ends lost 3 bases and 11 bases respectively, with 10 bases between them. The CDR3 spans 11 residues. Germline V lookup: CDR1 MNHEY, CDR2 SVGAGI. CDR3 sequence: CASSYQGLYTF. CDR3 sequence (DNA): TGTGCCAGCAGTTATCAGGGTTTATACACCTTC.

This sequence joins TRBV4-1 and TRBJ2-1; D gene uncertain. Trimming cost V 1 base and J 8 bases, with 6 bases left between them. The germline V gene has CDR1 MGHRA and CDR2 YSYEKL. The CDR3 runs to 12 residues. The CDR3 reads CASSQGRDEQFF. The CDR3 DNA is TGCGCCAGCAGCCAAGGTAGAGATGAGCAGTTCTTC.

The CDR3 DNA reads TGTGCCAGCAGCCAAGGAATTAGCTATGGCTACACCTTC. This gives the protein CASSQGISYGYTF. This chain uses TRBV6-5 with TRBJ1-2; D call uncertain. The CDR3 sequence is 13 residues long. The germline gives CDR1 MNHEY, CDR2 SVGAGI. Trimming left V 6 bases short and J 4 bases short, with 12 bases between.

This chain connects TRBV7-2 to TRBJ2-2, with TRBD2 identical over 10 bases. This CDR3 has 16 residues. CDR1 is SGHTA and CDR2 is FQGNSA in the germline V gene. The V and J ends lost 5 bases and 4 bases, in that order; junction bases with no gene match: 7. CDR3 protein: CASSTSGTMGTGELFF. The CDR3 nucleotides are TGTGCCAGCAGCACTAGCGGGACCATGGGCACCGGGGAGCTGTTTTTT. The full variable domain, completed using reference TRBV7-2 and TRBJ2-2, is GAGVSQSPSNKVTEKGKDVELRCDPISGHTALYWYRQSLGQGLEFLIYFQGNSAPDKSGLPSDRFSAERTGGSVSTLTIQRTQQEDSAVYLCASSTSGTMGTGELFFGEGSRLTVL.

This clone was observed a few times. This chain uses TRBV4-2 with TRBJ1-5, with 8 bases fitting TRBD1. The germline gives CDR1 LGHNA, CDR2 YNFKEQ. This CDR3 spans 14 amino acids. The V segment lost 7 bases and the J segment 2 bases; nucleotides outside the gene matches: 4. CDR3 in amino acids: CASTPDRGNQPQHF. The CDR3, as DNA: TGTGCCAGCACCCCGGACAGGGGCAATCAGCCCCAGCATTTT.

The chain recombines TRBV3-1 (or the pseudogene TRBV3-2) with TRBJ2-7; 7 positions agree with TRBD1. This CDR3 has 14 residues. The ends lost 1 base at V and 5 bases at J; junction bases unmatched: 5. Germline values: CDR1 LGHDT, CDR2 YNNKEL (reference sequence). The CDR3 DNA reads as TGTGCCAGCAGCCAAGCGGGACAGTCCCACGAGCAGTACTTC. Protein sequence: CASSQAGQSHEQYF.

CDR3 loop: CASSPDPTGRGYTF. In nucleotides, the CDR3 is TGCGCCAGCAGCCCCGACCCGACAGGGCGGGGCTACACCTTC. The rearrangement uses TRBV4-3 and TRBJ1-2; 7 bases fit TRBD1. Germline V gene data show CDR1 as LGHNA and CDR2 as YSLEER. V was clipped by 4 bases and J by 8 bases; unmatched bases: 10. The CDR3 spans 14 residues.

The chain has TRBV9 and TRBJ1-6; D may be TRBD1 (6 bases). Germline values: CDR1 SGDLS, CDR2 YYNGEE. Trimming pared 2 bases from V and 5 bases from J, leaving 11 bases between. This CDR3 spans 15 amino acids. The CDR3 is CASSVRQVDNSPLHF. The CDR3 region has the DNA TGTGCCAGCAGCGTCCGACAGGTGGATAATTCACCCCTCCACTTT.

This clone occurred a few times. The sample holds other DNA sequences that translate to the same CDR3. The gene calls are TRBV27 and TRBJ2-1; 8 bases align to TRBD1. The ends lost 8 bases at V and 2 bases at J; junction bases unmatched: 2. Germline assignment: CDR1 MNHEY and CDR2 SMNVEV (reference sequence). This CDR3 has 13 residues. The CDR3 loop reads CASGQGAYNEQFF. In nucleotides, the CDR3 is TGTGCCAGCGGACAGGGCGCCTACAATGAGCAGTTCTTC.

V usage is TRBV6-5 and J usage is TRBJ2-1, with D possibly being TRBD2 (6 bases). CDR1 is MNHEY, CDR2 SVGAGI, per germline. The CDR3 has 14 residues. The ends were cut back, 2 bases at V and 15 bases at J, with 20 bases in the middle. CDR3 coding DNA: TGTGCCAGCAGTTACGTTAACGGAGGTCGGGGGACGTTCTTC. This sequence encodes CASSYVNGGRGTFF.